These T cell receptor beta chains were read from a single sample in a study of cytomegalovirus exposure and HLA in healthy donors. Here immunoSEQ multiplex PCR was the method, and the copy in TCRdb shows in-frame clones only, minus some. The table has about 160,000 clones, more than 65% seen once. The sample consisted of PBMCs. These TCRs come from a man aged 50 to 60 in good health and CMV-seropositive. Each CDR3 is given with its conserved first and last residue. The D gene is left open where the match is weak. Expanded clones are given a class, and other clones once, few, many or no size at all.

-	TRBV9	TRBJ1-1	-	CASSAAGEVNTEAFF	TGTGCCAGCAGCGCGGCGGGAGAAGTGAACACTGAAGCTTTCTTT
-	TRBV11-2	TRBJ2-1	TRBD2	CASRDTSGRDSNEQFF	TGTGCCAGCAGAGATACTAGCGGGAGGGATTCCAATGAGCAGTTCTTC
few	TRBV29-1	TRBJ2-7	TRBD1	CSVVTGQGSYEQYF	TGCAGCGTAGTAACCGGACAGGGATCCTACGAGCAGTACTTC
-	TRBV9	TRBJ1-2	-	CASSVGTANPYGYTF	TGTGCCAGCAGCGTAGGCACAGCCAATCCCTATGGCTACACCTTC
-	TRBV7-8	TRBJ1-1	-	CASSTKVGATEAFF	TGTGCCAGCAGCACCAAAGTTGGGGCCACTGAAGCTTTCTTT
-	TRBV7-6	TRBJ2-1	TRBD1	CASSYRDRGFNEQFF	TGTGCCAGCAGCTACCGGGACAGGGGGTTCAATGAGCAGTTCTTC
few	TRBV27	TRBJ1-3	-	CASSSGGRTGGRNTIYF	TGTGCCAGCAGTTCCGGGGGACGGACCGGTGGCAGAAACACCATATATTTT
-	TRBV6-7	TRBJ2-5	TRBD2	CASRSGVRGETQYF	TGTGCCAGCAGATCCGGGGTGCGGGGGGAGACCCAGTACTTC
-	TRBV30	TRBJ1-1	-	CAWSPGTEAFF	TGTGCCTGGAGTCCAGGGACTGAAGCTTTCTTT
-	TRBV5-4	TRBJ1-2	TRBD1	CASSVERQGYGYTF	TGTGCCAGCAGCGTTGAGAGACAGGGCTATGGCTACACCTTC
medium-sized	TRBV9	TRBJ1-2	TRBD1	CASSAAGGGDYGYTF	TGTGCCAGCAGCGCCGCAGGGGGCGGTGACTATGGCTACACCTTC
-	TRBV27	TRBJ2-3	TRBD2	CASSSNPTTSGYTDTQYF	TGTGCCAGCAGTTCTAATCCTACTACTAGCGGGTACACAGATACGCAGTATTTT
-	TRBV4-1	TRBJ2-6	-	CASSYNSGANVLTF	TGCGCCAGCAGCTATAACTCTGGGGCCAACGTCCTGACTTTC
-	TRBV29-1	TRBJ2-5	TRBD1	CSVEDQDRVVYF	TGCAGCGTTGAAGATCAAGACAGGGTAGTTTACTTC
few	TRBV5-6	TRBJ2-4	-	CASSSSLNRAIAKNIQYF	TGTGCCAGCAGCTCTTCATTAAATAGAGCCATAGCCAAAAACATTCAGTACTTC
-	TRBV2	TRBJ1-3	TRBD1	CASTTGQGGNTIYF	TGTGCCAGCACCACCGGACAGGGAGGAAACACCATATATTTT
-	TRBV5-1	TRBJ2-5	TRBD2	CASNPRGGVEETQYF	TGCGCCAGCAATCCCCGCGGGGGTGTGGAGGAGACCCAGTACTTC
-	TRBV10-1	TRBJ1-1	-	CASSEHSGGAAEAFF	TGCGCCAGCAGTGAGCATTCGGGGGGCGCAGCTGAAGCTTTCTTT
-	TRBV5-1	TRBJ1-2	-	CASSSDPGGEYGYTF	TGCGCCAGCAGCTCGGACCCCGGAGGGGAGTATGGCTACACCTTC
-	TRBV7-9	TRBJ1-6	TRBD1	CASSGQGSSYNSPLHF	TGTGCCAGCTCGGGACAGGGGAGCTCCTATAATTCACCCCTCCACTTT
-	TRBV19	TRBJ1-1	-	CASSWGGAGEAFF	TGTGCCAGTAGCTGGGGAGGGGCGGGTGAAGCTTTCTTT
-	TRBV2	TRBJ1-5	TRBD1	CATRTGENQPQHF	TGTGCCACCCGGACAGGGGAAAATCAGCCCCAGCATTTT
few	TRBV9	TRBJ1-1	TRBD1	CASSVAAGGGGTEAFF	TGTGCCAGCAGCGTAGCAGCAGGGGGCGGTGGCACTGAAGCTTTCTTT
-	TRBV2	TRBJ1-2	-	CAIPDGGRPYGYTF	TGTGCCATCCCAGACGGGGGGCGCCCCTATGGCTACACCTTC
-	TRBV7-7	TRBJ2-2	TRBD2	CASSTSGGLTGELFF	TGTGCCAGCAGCACTAGCGGGGGGCTTACCGGGGAGCTGTTTTTT
-	TRBV11-2	TRBJ2-5	TRBD2	CASSLRTRAYQETQYF	TGTGCCAGCAGCTTACGGACTAGGGCGTACCAAGAGACCCAGTACTTC